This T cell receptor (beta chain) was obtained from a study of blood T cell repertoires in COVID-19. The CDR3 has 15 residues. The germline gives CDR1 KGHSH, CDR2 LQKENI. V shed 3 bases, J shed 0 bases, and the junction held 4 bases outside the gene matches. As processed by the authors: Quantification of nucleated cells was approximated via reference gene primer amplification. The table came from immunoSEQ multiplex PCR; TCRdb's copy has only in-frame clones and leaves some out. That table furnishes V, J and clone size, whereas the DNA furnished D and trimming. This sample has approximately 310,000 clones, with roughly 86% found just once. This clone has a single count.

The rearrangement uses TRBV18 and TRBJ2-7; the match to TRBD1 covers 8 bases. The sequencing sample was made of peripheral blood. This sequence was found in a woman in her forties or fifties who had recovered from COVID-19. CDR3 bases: TGTGCCAGCTCACCCACAGGGGGGAGCTCCTACGAGCAGTACTTC. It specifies CASSPTGGSSYEQYF. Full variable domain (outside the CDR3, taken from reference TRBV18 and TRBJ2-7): NAGVMQNPRHLVRRRGQEARLRCSPMKGHSHVYWYRQLPEEGLKFMVYLQKENIIDESGMPKERFSAEFPKEGPSILRIQQVVRGDSAAYFCASSPTGGSSYEQYFGPGTRLTVT.